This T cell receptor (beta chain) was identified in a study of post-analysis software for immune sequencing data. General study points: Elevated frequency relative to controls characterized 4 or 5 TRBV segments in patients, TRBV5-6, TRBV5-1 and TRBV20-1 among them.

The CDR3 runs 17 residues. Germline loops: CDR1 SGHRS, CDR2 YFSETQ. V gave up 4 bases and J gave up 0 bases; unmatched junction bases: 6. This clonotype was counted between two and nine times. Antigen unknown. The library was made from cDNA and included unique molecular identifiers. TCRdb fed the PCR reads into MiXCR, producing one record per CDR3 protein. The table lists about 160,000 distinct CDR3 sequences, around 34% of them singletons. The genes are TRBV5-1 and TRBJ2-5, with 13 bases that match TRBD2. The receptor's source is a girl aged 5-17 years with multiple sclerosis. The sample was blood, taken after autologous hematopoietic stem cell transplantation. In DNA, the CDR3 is TGCGCCAGCAGCCCAACTAGCGGGAGGGGGAACCAAGAGACCCAGTACTTC. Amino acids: CASSPTSGRGNQETQYF.